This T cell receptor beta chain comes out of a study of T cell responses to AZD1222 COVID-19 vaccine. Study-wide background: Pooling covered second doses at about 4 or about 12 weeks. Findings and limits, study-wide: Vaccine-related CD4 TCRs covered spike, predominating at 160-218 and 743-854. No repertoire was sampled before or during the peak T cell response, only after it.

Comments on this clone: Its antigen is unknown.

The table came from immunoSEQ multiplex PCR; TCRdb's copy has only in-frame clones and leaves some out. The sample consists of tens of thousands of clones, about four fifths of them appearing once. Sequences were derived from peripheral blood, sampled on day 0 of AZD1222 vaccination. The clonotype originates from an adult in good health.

The CDR3 bases are TGTGCCAGCAGTCCACAGGGGCTTTCCGCACAGTTCTTC. Translation: CASSPQGLSAQFF. The rearrangement joins TRBV25-1 to TRBJ2-1; TRBD1 matches at 7 bases. There are 13 residues in the CDR3. Per the germline V gene, CDR1 is MGHDK and CDR2 is SYGVNS. The V and J ends lost 5 bases and 13 bases, in that order; junction bases with no gene match: 11.